The TCR beta chain described here comes from a study of T cell responses to AZD1222 COVID-19 vaccine. This CDR3 region has 13 residues. In germline, CDR1 is MNHEY, CDR2 SMNVEV (reference sequence). The germline V and J ends were trimmed by 0 bases and 4 bases, with 6 bases remaining between them. Profiling relied on immunoSEQ multiplex PCR, and the TCRdb table lists in-frame clones only, not all of them. The table shows around 140,000 clones, with just under 95% occurring only once. The chain links TRBV27 to TRBJ2-5, with unresolved D. The TCR sequence derives from an adult who had recovered from COVID-19. The sequenced sample was peripheral blood, obtained after recovery from COVID-19. The CDR3 DNA sequence: TGTGCCAGCAGTTTATCCGTGAGAGAGACCCAGTACTTC. As protein: CASSLSVRETQYF.